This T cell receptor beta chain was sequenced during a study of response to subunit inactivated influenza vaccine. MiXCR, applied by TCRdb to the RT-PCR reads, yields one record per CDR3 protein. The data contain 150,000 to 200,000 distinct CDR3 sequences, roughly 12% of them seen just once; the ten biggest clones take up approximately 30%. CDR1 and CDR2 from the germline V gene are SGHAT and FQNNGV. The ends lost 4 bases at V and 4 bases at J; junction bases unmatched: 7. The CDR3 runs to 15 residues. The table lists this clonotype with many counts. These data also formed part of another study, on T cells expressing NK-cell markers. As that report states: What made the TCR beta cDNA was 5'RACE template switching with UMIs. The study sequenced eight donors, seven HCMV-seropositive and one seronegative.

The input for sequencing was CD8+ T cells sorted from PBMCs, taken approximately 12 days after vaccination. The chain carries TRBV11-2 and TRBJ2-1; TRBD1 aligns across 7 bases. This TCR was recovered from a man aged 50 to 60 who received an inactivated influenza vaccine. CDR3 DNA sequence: TGTGCCAGCAGCTACAGGGGATACCTATACAATGAGCAGTTCTTC. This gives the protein CASSYRGYLYNEQFF.